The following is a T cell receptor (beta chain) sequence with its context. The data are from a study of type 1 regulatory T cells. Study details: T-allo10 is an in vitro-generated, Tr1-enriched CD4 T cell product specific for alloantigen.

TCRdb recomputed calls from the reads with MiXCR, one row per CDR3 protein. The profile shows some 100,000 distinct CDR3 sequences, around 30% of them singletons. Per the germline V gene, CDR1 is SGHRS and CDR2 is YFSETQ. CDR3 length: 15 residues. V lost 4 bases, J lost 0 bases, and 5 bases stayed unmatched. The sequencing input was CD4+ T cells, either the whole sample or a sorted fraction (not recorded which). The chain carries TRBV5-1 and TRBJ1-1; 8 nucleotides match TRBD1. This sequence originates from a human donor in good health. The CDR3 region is CASSPGQAMNTEAFF. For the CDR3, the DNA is TGCGCCAGCAGCCCGGGACAGGCGATGAACACTGAAGCTTTCTTT.